These 25 T cell receptor beta chains originate from one sample sequenced in a study of shared clonotypes between healthy human individuals. Repertoires were generated with immunoSEQ multiplex PCR, while TCRdb's copy carries only in-frame clones and drops some. In the table there are some 1,600,000 clones, 95% to 99% of which are singletons. The sample was naive CD4+ T cells sorted from blood. Subset denoted: CD45RA+ positively selected. The receptors originated from a man aged 25-45 years in good health.

The rearrangement joins TRBV7-6 to TRBJ2-5; 11 bases are a match to TRBD2. The germline V gene has CDR1 SGHVS and CDR2 FNYEAQ. The CDR3 spans 15 residues. J was trimmed by 1 base and V by 5 bases; bases with no gene match: 3. This CDR3 is CASSPGTSGQETQYF. As DNA, the CDR3 is TGTGCCAGCAGCCCAGGGACTAGCGGCCAAGAGACCCAGTACTTC.

The chain recombines TRBV11-2 with TRBJ1-2; D ambiguous. Germline lookup yields CDR1 SGHAT and CDR2 FQNNGV. V dropped 5 bases and J dropped 6 bases, with 10 bases sitting between them. The CDR3 has 12 amino acids. As DNA, the CDR3 is TGTGCCAGCAGCACCATACAGAATGGCTACACCTTC. Translating gives CASSTIQNGYTF. The full variable domain, completed using reference TRBV11-2 and TRBJ1-2, is EAGVAQSPRYKIIEKRQSVAFWCNPISGHATLYWYQQILGQGPKLLIQFQNNGVVDDSQLPKDRFSAERLKGVDSTLKIQPAKLEDSAVYLCASSTIQNGYTFGSGTRLTVV.

This sequence joins TRBV19 and TRBJ1-5; 7 nucleotides agree with TRBD1. Germline CDR1 and CDR2: LNHDA and SQIVND (reference sequence). The junction had 6 bases not matched to a gene; V was cut back by 4 bases and J by 6 bases. This CDR3 comprises 14 residues. The CDR3 nucleotides are TGTGCCAGTAGTACAAACAGGGGATTTCAGCCCCAGCATTTT. Its protein is CASSTNRGFQPQHF.

The genes are TRBV9 and TRBJ2-3, with D unresolved. This CDR3 comprises 15 residues. V dropped 4 bases and J dropped 0 bases, with 12 bases sitting between them. The germline V gene has CDR1 SGDLS and CDR2 YYNGEE. Written as DNA, the CDR3 is TGTGCCAGCAGCCCTTGGACGGCTAGCACAGATACGCAGTATTTT. It is translated as CASSPWTASTDTQYF.

V is TRBV6-6 and J is TRBJ1-5; D remains ambiguous. The length of the CDR3 is 16 residues. In germline, CDR1 is MNHNY, CDR2 SVGAGI (reference sequence). V was pared by 0 bases and J by 4 bases, with 13 bases between. The CDR3 here is CASSYSKVLGNQPQHF. In DNA form, the CDR3 reads TGTGCCAGCAGTTACTCGAAGGTTTTGGGGAATCAGCCCCAGCATTTT.

The genes are TRBV6-1 and TRBJ2-7, with a weak D call TRBD1 (6 bases). Germline CDR1 MNHNS, CDR2 SASEGT. V was clipped by 4 bases and J by 6 bases, with 13 bases between them. The CDR3 spans 13 residues. The CDR3 DNA reads as TGTGCCAGCAGTGCTTCACAGGGCCCCGAGCAGTACTTC. This gives the protein CASSASQGPEQYF.

V gene TRBV7-9 combines with J gene TRBJ2-5; 9 nucleotides align to TRBD2. The ends lost 4 bases at V and 2 bases at J; junction bases unmatched: 11. Germline CDR1 is SEHNR and CDR2 is FQNEAQ (reference sequence). CDR3 length: 17 residues. The CDR3 loop is CASSSGGLAGSQETQYF. CDR3 DNA: TGTGCCAGCAGCTCCGGAGGGCTAGCGGGATCTCAAGAGACCCAGTACTTC.

Here the CDR3 DNA reads TGCAGCTTTCGATGGGGAAATCAGCCCCAGCATTTT. Residues: CSFRWGNQPQHF. This chain uses TRBV29-1 with TRBJ1-5; unclear D gene. The CDR3 covers 12 residues. The V and J ends lost 8 bases and 4 bases respectively, with 12 bases between them. Germline values: CDR1 SQVTM, CDR2 ANQGSEA.

As concerns this clone: This same CDR3 is encoded by further DNA sequences in the sample. J is TRBJ2-5 and V is TRBV7-9; TRBD2 is a possible D gene (5 bases). Per germline, CDR1 SEHNR and CDR2 FQNEAQ (reference sequence). The CDR3 spans 13 residues. The V end was cut by 4 bases, the J end by 2 bases, with 8 bases between. As DNA, the CDR3 is TGTGCCAGCAGCTCACTAGTGCAAGAGACCCAGTACTTC. This gives the protein CASSSLVQETQYF.

This clone showed up just once. The chain has TRBV2 and TRBJ2-1; D gene uncertain. Germline lookup yields CDR1 SNHLY and CDR2 FYNNEI. The V and J ends lost 7 bases and 5 bases respectively, with 15 bases between them. The CDR3 spans 14 residues. The CDR3 region has the DNA TGTGCCAGCAATCGAGGTACCCTTAACAATGAGCAGTTCTTC. It specifies CASNRGTLNNEQFF.

This chain joins TRBV27 and TRBJ2-5, with D maybe TRBD2 (5 bases). With 6 bases removed from V and 5 bases from J, the gap between germline ends came to 13 bases. Germline lookup yields CDR1 MNHEY and CDR2 SMNVEV (reference sequence). The CDR3 has 13 amino acids. The CDR3 loop is CASRGDPWETQYF. The CDR3 coding sequence is TGTGCCAGCAGGGGAGACCCTTGGGAGACCCAGTACTTC.

About this clone: The identical CDR3 is also encoded by other nucleotide sequences in the sample. The rearrangement uses TRBV5-1 and TRBJ2-3; no reliable D call. V lost 1 base and J lost 6, with 6 bases in between. This CDR3 region has 12 residues. The germline gives CDR1 SGHRS, CDR2 YFSETQ. The CDR3 spells CASSLRSDTQYF. CDR3 coding DNA: TGCGCCAGCAGCTTGAGATCCGATACGCAGTATTTT.

The chain combines TRBV7-2 with TRBJ2-1; 8 bases are shared with TRBD2. The CDR3 consists of 16 residues. Germline CDR1 SGHTA, CDR2 FQGNSA. Trimming at V came to 0 bases and at J to 3 bases, leaving 4 bases not matched to a gene. CDR3 nucleotide sequence: TGTGCCAGCAGCTTAGCTTCTAGCGGGTACTACAATGAGCAGTTCTTC. Protein product: CASSLASSGYYNEQFF.

The rearrangement links TRBV6-1 to TRBJ1-1; D is ambiguous. V lost 4 bases to trimming and J lost 3 bases, with 9 bases between them. Germline V gene sequence: CDR1 MNHNS, CDR2 SASEGT. The CDR3 length is 13 residues. This chain's CDR3 is CASSGTVDTEAFF. DNA for the CDR3: TGTGCCAGCAGTGGGACGGTGGACACTGAAGCTTTCTTT.

The rearrangement joins TRBV2 to TRBJ2-7; D is ambiguous. Looked up from germline, CDR1 is SNHLY and CDR2 is FYNNEI. The CDR3 has 15 amino acids. The V and J ends lost 2 bases and 1 base respectively, with 12 bases between them. The CDR3 DNA reads TGTGCCAGCAGTGAACCCTGGGAATCGTCCTACGAGCAGTACTTC. This translates into CASSEPWESSYEQYF.

The chain has TRBV5-1 and TRBJ2-2; no definite D call. The CDR3 spans 12 residues. Trimming stripped 0 bases from V and 9 bases from J, with 6 bases between. Germline CDR1 reads SGHRS; CDR2 reads YFSETQ. DNA for the CDR3: TGCGCCAGCAGCTTGGAGTTCCGGGAGCTGTTTTTT. This sequence encodes CASSLEFRELFF.

This clone was detected once. V is TRBV19 and J is TRBJ2-7, with 7 bases that match TRBD1. The CDR3 is 14 residues long. J was trimmed by 3 bases and V by 7 bases; bases with no gene match: 9. Germline CDR1 LNHDA, CDR2 SQIVND (reference sequence). In nucleotides, the CDR3 is TGTGCCAGTAATCCCGGGACAGCTAACTACGAGCAGTACTTC. It encodes CASNPGTANYEQYF.

The rearrangement links TRBV4-2 to TRBJ2-2; 12 nucleotides align to TRBD2. The CDR3 runs 19 residues. J gave up 4 bases and V 4 bases, and 13 bases lay outside the gene matches. Germline values: CDR1 LGHNA, CDR2 YNFKEQ. The CDR3, as DNA: TGTGCCAGCAGCCTAAGAGGGCTAGCGGGAGGGCCGGGCACCGGGGAGCTGTTTTTT. Protein product: CASSLRGLAGGPGTGELFF.

This clone occurred once. V and J are TRBV5-5 and TRBJ2-5; 13 bases are a match to TRBD2. This CDR3 comprises 17 residues. Germline loops: CDR1 SGHKS, CDR2 YYEKEE (reference sequence). J lost 2 bases, V lost 0 bases, and 4 bases had no gene match. In nucleotides, the CDR3 is TGTGCCAGCAGCTTGGGAGGACTAGCGGGAGCTCAAGAGACCCAGTACTTC. Translating gives CASSLGGLAGAQETQYF.

The J gene is TRBJ1-1, the V gene TRBV14; D is undetermined. Germline CDR1 reads SGHDN; CDR2 reads FVKESK. The germline V and J ends were trimmed by 0 bases and 4 bases, with 6 bases remaining between them. The CDR3 is 13 residues long. CDR3 nucleotide sequence: TGTGCCAGCAGCCAAGAGGACTTCACTGAAGCTTTCTTT. This sequence encodes CASSQEDFTEAFF.

The genes are TRBV2 and TRBJ2-7; 7 bases map to TRBD1. The CDR3 consists of 13 residues. The V segment lost 6 bases and the J segment 7 bases; nucleotides outside the gene matches: 9. Looked up from germline, CDR1 is SNHLY and CDR2 is FYNNEI. The CDR3 region is CASSFGTALEQYF. DNA for the CDR3: TGTGCCAGCAGCTTCGGGACAGCTCTTGAGCAGTACTTC.

The chain joins TRBV7-2 to TRBJ2-3; 12 bases map to TRBD2. With V trimmed by 5 bases and J by 1 base, 4 bases remained unmatched. Germline V gives CDR1 SGHTA, CDR2 FQGNSA. The CDR3 contains 16 residues. CDR3 nucleotides: TGTGCCAGCAGCCTGAGACTAGCGGGAGGCACAGATACGCAGTATTTT. The encoded protein is CASSLRLAGGTDTQYF. The variable domain in full, with the rest retrieved from reference TRBV7-2 and TRBJ2-3, is GAGVSQSPSNKVTEKGKDVELRCDPISGHTALYWYRQSLGQGLEFLIYFQGNSAPDKSGLPSDRFSAERTGGSVSTLTIQRTQQEDSAVYLCASSLRLAGGTDTQYFGPGTRLTVL.

The genes are TRBV5-1 and TRBJ2-5, with 10 bases identical to TRBD2. The CDR3 is 15 residues long. Trimming took 3 bases from V and 4 from J; bases not matched to a gene: 6. Germline V gene data show CDR1 as SGHRS and CDR2 as YFSETQ. CDR3 sequence reads: CASSSGLAMGETQYF. CDR3 nucleotide sequence: TGCGCCAGCAGCTCGGGACTAGCGATGGGAGAGACCCAGTACTTC.

This chain uses TRBV7-8 with TRBJ2-5; the D call may be TRBD1 or TRBD2 (6 bases each). V was pared by 1 base and J by 5 bases, with 11 bases between. This CDR3 comprises 14 residues. Germline V gives CDR1 SGHVS, CDR2 FQNEAQ. CDR3 loop: CASSLGRGQETQYF. As DNA, the CDR3 is TGTGCCAGCAGCTTAGGCCGGGGGCAGGAGACCCAGTACTTC.

The chain recombines TRBV10-3 with TRBJ1-1; D is uncertain. This CDR3 has 11 residues. V was shortened by 3 bases and J by 6 bases, with 5 bases between the two germline ends. CDR1 is ENHRY and CDR2 is SYGVKD in the germline V gene. Here the CDR3 DNA reads TGTGCCATCAGTGACAAAGCTGAAGCTTTCTTT. Amino acids: CAISDKAEAFF.